Following are 12 T cell receptor beta chains from one sample sequenced in a study of shared clonotypes between healthy human individuals. Measured with immunoSEQ multiplex PCR; TCRdb has only the in-frame clones, and not every one. Of 2 million to 2.5 million clones in the sample, roughly 90% were seen once. The sample taken for sequencing was naive CD4+ T cells from PBMCs. Subset given: CD45RA+ positively selected. All receptors derive from a man between 18 and 35 years old in good health. Some clones in this sample may be carry-over from other donors' samples.

The V and J genes are TRBV6-5 and TRBJ1-2; 10 bases match TRBD1. The CDR3 consists of 13 residues. V lost 5 bases to trimming and J lost 8 bases; unmatched junction nucleotides: 5. The germline V gene encodes CDR1 MNHEY and CDR2 SVGAGI. The CDR3 loop reads CASSRQGAGGYTF. The CDR3 DNA reads as TGTGCCAGCAGTCGACAGGGGGCTGGGGGCTACACCTTC.

Concerning this clone itself: This same CDR3 is encoded by further DNA sequences in the sample. This chain connects TRBV18 to TRBJ2-5, with a possible D match to TRBD1 (6 bases). V shed 2 bases and J shed 5 bases, with 9 bases lying between them. This CDR3 is built from 13 residues. CDR1 KGHSH and CDR2 LQKENI come from the germline V gene. CDR3 in amino acids: CASSPSRGETQYF. The CDR3 DNA sequence: TGTGCCAGCTCACCAAGTAGGGGGGAGACCCAGTACTTC.

The rearrangement uses TRBV14 and TRBJ1-2; 11 nucleotides match TRBD1. With V trimmed by 1 base and J by 4 bases, 2 bases remained unmatched. Germline CDR1 SGHDN, CDR2 FVKESK. There are 15 residues in the CDR3. The CDR3 coding sequence is TGTGCCAGCAGCCAAGCGGACAGGGGGCCCTATGGCTACACCTTC. Protein sequence: CASSQADRGPYGYTF.

The rearrangement uses TRBV27 and TRBJ2-1, with D possibly TRBD2 on 5 matching bases. Germline CDR1 is MNHEY and CDR2 is SMNVEV (reference sequence). V was shortened by 3 bases and J by 9 bases, with 6 bases between the two germline ends. The CDR3 is 11 amino acids. CDR3: CASSFGLEQFF. The DNA of the CDR3 is TGTGCCAGCAGTTTCGGACTTGAGCAGTTCTTC.

This clone was counted once. V is TRBV29-1 and J is TRBJ2-3; possibly TRBD2 for D (6 bases). The V end lost 7 bases, the J end lost 3 bases, and 17 bases lay between the germline ends. Per germline, CDR1 SQVTM and CDR2 ANQGSEA. The CDR3 totals 14 residues. The CDR3 DNA reads TGCAGCGAAAGGAGGGGCAGGAAAACAGATACGCAGTATTTT. Translated: CSERRGRKTDTQYF.

The CDR3 nucleotides are TGTGCCAGCAGTTTACCGGGACAGGCGTTATATAGCAATCAGCCCCAGCATTTT. The encoded protein is CASSLPGQALYSNQPQHF. This rearrangement joins TRBV27 to TRBJ1-5, with 8 bases aligning to TRBD1. V lost 2 bases, J lost 0 bases, and 9 bases stayed unmatched. This CDR3 is 18 amino acids long. Germline V gene lookup returns CDR1 MNHEY and CDR2 SMNVEV (reference sequence).

The V and J genes are TRBV18 and TRBJ2-1; D remains ambiguous. The CDR3 has 12 residues. Germline V lookup: CDR1 KGHSH, CDR2 LQKENI. Trimming took off 3 bases at V and 8 bases at J, with 8 bases between the two ends. The CDR3 coding sequence is TGTGCCAGCTCACCCGGGCTGGATGAGCAGTTCTTC. Its translation is CASSPGLDEQFF.

The J gene is TRBJ1-1, the V gene TRBV5-1; TRBD1 might be the D (6 bases). The CDR3 consists of 14 residues. Trimming took off 2 bases at V and 4 bases at J, with 12 bases between the two ends. The germline V gene encodes CDR1 SGHRS and CDR2 YFSETQ. The CDR3 DNA reads TGCGCCAGCAGCTTATGGGGGGCGCTCACTGAAGCTTTCTTT. Amino acid sequence: CASSLWGALTEAFF.

The gene calls are TRBV19 and TRBJ1-5; D may be TRBD1 (6 bases). Per germline, CDR1 LNHDA and CDR2 SQIVND (reference sequence). V lost 5 bases and J 6 bases, leaving 8 bases between the germline ends. This CDR3 contains 12 residues. CDR3 in DNA: TGTGCCAGTAGTGGCAGGGGTCAGCCCCAGCATTTT. Encoded protein: CASSGRGQPQHF.

The V gene is TRBV30, the J gene TRBJ2-1, with TRBD2 identical over 9 bases. This CDR3 has 17 residues. Germline V CDR1 and CDR2: GTSNPN, SVGIG (reference sequence). Trimming at V came to 3 bases and at J to 1 base, leaving 10 bases not matched to a gene. In nucleotides, the CDR3 is TGTGCCTGGAGCCCCCTCGTCGGACTAGCGTCCTACAATGAGCAGTTCTTC. Translation: CAWSPLVGLASYNEQFF.

This clone was counted between two and nine times. The rearrangement links TRBV7-8 to TRBJ1-5; TRBD1 might be the D (5 bases). Germline CDR1 reads SGHVS; CDR2 reads FQNEAQ. The CDR3 is made up of 14 amino acids. V lost 5 bases, J lost 1 base, and 9 bases lay in between. The CDR3 DNA follows: TGTGCCAGCAGCCCAAAGGGGAGCAATCAGCCCCAGCATTTT. Translating gives CASSPKGSNQPQHF.

V and J are TRBV18 and TRBJ1-2, with D maybe TRBD1 (6 bases). Germline V gene sequence: CDR1 KGHSH, CDR2 LQKENI. CDR3 size: 16 residues. The ends were cut back, 3 bases at V and 6 bases at J, with 20 bases in the middle. The CDR3 spells CASSPSLTGGVNGYTF. Here the CDR3 DNA reads TGTGCCAGCTCACCCTCTTTGACGGGGGGCGTGAATGGCTACACCTTC.